These 22 T cell receptor beta chains came from one sample sequenced in a study of cytomegalovirus exposure and HLA in healthy donors (dated by TCRdb to about 2017). Libraries came from the immunoSEQ multiplex PCR assay. A mixture of 60 forward primers for TCR Vbeta segments and 13 reverse primers for TCR Jbeta segments was used in the multiplex PCR. Here the immuneACCESS table is served through TCRdb, limited to in-frame sequences with V and J called. Missing clones are a known gap in these copies; in checked studies unresolved V genes cover under half, and the rest lacks a known reason. In this sample the table shows roughly 120,000 clones, roughly 68% of which occur a single time. The top ten clones comprise approximately 9% of the sample. The specimen sequenced was PBMCs. The receptors were gathered from a man aged 30-40 years in good health and CMV-seropositive.

This chain links TRBV7-6 with TRBJ2-1, with 8 bases aligning to TRBD2. Per germline, CDR1 SGHVS and CDR2 FNYEAQ. There are 17 residues in the CDR3. V lost 1 base to trimming and J lost 3 bases; unmatched junction nucleotides: 8. CDR3 in amino acids: CASSLEATSGGYNEQFF. For the CDR3, the DNA is TGTGCCAGCAGCTTAGAGGCAACAAGCGGGGGCTACAATGAGCAGTTCTTC. The full variable domain, rest sourced from reference TRBV7-6 and TRBJ2-1, is GAGVSQSPRYKVTKRGQDVALRCDPISGHVSLYWYRQALGQGPEFLTYFNYEAQQDKSGLPNDRFSAERPEGSISTLTIQRTEQRDSAMYRCASSLEATSGGYNEQFFGPGTRLTVL.

The chain joins TRBV19 to TRBJ2-7; the match to TRBD2 covers 8 bases. This CDR3 region has 13 residues. Per the germline V gene, CDR1 is LNHDA and CDR2 is SQIVND (reference sequence). Germline trimming cut 1 base from V and 7 bases from J; bases unmatched to any gene: 3. The CDR3 DNA is TGTGCCAGTAGTATAGTCCCGGGGGGGGAGCAGTACGTC. Encoded protein: CASSIVPGGEQYV.

V usage is TRBV19 and J usage is TRBJ1-4; D may be TRBD1 (6 bases). This CDR3 spans 14 amino acids. CDR1 and CDR2 from the germline V gene are LNHDA and SQIVND (reference sequence). Trimming shortened V by 6 bases and J by 3 bases, and 11 bases separated the two germline ends. In DNA form, the CDR3 reads TGTGCCAGTAGAGAACAGGGTCCTAATGAAAAACTGTTTTTT. It specifies CASREQGPNEKLFF.

This sequence joins TRBV5-4 and TRBJ2-2, with D possibly being TRBD2 (5 bases). The CDR3 runs 17 residues. V was clipped by 4 bases and J by 0 bases, with 16 bases between them. Germline V gene data show CDR1 as SGHNT and CDR2 as YYREEE (reference sequence). Here the CDR3 DNA reads TGTGCCAGCAGCCCGAGGGAAAGCGGACCGAACACCGGGGAGCTGTTTTTT. Translated, it gives CASSPRESGPNTGELFF.

This chain connects TRBV5-1 to TRBJ1-2; TRBD1 matches at 8 bases. There are 17 residues in the CDR3. Germline CDR1 reads SGHRS; CDR2 reads YFSETQ. V was pared by 0 bases and J by 4 bases, with 11 bases of the junction left unmatched. The chain's CDR3 is CASSLASTGQGFYGYTF. CDR3 coding DNA: TGCGCCAGCAGCTTGGCCTCGACCGGACAGGGCTTCTATGGCTACACCTTC.

This clone was observed a few times. The CDR3 DNA sequence: TGTGCCAGCAGCTTAGGGGAGGGATACGGCTACACCTTC. Protein: CASSLGEGYGYTF. V and J are TRBV7-8 and TRBJ1-2; no firm D call. Trimming removed 1 base from V and 8 bases from J, with 11 bases in between. CDR1 and CDR2 (germline): SGHVS, FQNEAQ. The CDR3 is 13 amino acids.

The chain has TRBV9 and TRBJ2-3; 9 bases are shared with TRBD2. Trimming removed 6 bases from V and 4 bases from J; junction bases left unmatched: 6. CDR1 SGDLS and CDR2 YYNGEE come from the germline V gene. CDR3 size: 14 residues. CDR3 protein: CASNSGRGADTQYF. The CDR3 nucleotides are TGTGCCAGCAATAGCGGGAGAGGGGCAGATACGCAGTATTTT.

Note on this clone: In the same sample, other DNA sequences code for this CDR3. V is TRBV5-8 and J is TRBJ2-1; TRBD1 might be the D (5 bases). Between the trimmed V and J ends, which lost 6 bases and 3 bases, there was a span of 19 bases. The germline gives CDR1 SGHTS, CDR2 YDEGEE. The CDR3 has 16 amino acids. CDR3 sequence: CASTHRGSSIYNEQFF. CDR3 DNA: TGTGCCAGCACCCATAGGGGCTCCAGCATCTACAATGAGCAGTTCTTC.

The rearrangement links TRBV6-1 to TRBJ1-2; tentative D call: TRBD1 (5 bases). Between the trimmed V and J ends, which lost 4 bases and 5 bases, there was a span of 14 bases. Germline CDR1 and CDR2: MNHNS and SASEGT. This CDR3 has 14 residues. CDR3 DNA: TGTGCCAGCAGTGGAGGCAGGGAAATTTATGGCTACACCTTC. Its translation: CASSGGREIYGYTF.

This clone was seen only once. The gene calls are TRBV19 and TRBJ1-2, with D maybe TRBD1 (6 bases). Germline V gives CDR1 LNHDA, CDR2 SQIVND (reference sequence). CDR3 length: 18 amino acids. The germline V and J ends were trimmed by 3 bases and 2 bases, with 22 bases remaining between them. CDR3 sequence reads: CASSIGGGSSRSNYGYTF. CDR3 nucleotides: TGTGCCAGTAGTATCGGGGGGGGCTCCTCTAGATCCAACTATGGCTACACCTTC.

The CDR3 DNA reads as TGCGCCAGCAGCCAAGAAGTCCCTAGCGGGAGTGGGACCGGGGAGCTGTTTTTT. Translating it yields CASSQEVPSGSGTGELFF. The chain carries TRBV4-3 and TRBJ2-2, with 10 nucleotides matching TRBD2. The length of the CDR3 is 18 residues. Trimming at V came to 0 bases and at J to 5 bases, leaving 9 bases not matched to a gene. The germline V gene encodes CDR1 LGHNA and CDR2 YSLEER.

The V call is TRBV29-1, the J call TRBJ2-7, with 9 nucleotides matching TRBD2. Looked up from germline, CDR1 is SQVTM and CDR2 is ANQGSEA. The V and J ends lost 7 bases and 0 bases, in that order; junction bases with no gene match: 19. This CDR3 spans 18 amino acids. The CDR3 spells CSERWGLAMRALSYEQYV. The CDR3 coding sequence is TGCAGCGAGCGATGGGGACTAGCCATGAGGGCCCTCTCCTACGAGCAGTACGTC.

The chain employs TRBV27 and TRBJ2-3; no clear D. V was trimmed by 8 bases and J by 0 bases, leaving 12 bases between them. CDR1 MNHEY and CDR2 SMNVEV come from the germline V gene (reference sequence). This CDR3 is 14 amino acids long. The CDR3 DNA is TGTGCCAGCTCGCAAAGAGGAAGCACAGATACGCAGTATTTT. It is translated as CASSQRGSTDTQYF.

Of note for this clone: This likely comes from a read error, as the CDR3 has no conserved phenylalanine or tryptophan at its end. The DNA is omitted, as the CDR3 cannot be located on it reliably, and the CDR3 follows TCRdb's listing. The chain employs TRBV2 and TRBJ1-1. From its first to its last residue, the CDR3 has 12 amino acids. Per germline, CDR1 SNHLY and CDR2 FYNNEI. CDR3: CASREDRISRYL.

The chain carries TRBV27 and TRBJ1-5, with D maybe TRBD1 (5 bases). This CDR3 has 16 amino acids. Trimming took 4 bases from V and 3 from J, leaving 16 bases between them. Germline V gene lookup returns CDR1 MNHEY and CDR2 SMNVEV (reference sequence). CDR3 in amino acids: CASSSGLQGYNQPQHF. CDR3 coding DNA: TGTGCCAGCAGTTCCGGGCTCCAGGGATACAATCAGCCCCAGCATTTT.

The chain joins TRBV30 to TRBJ1-4; D not certain. The germline V and J ends were trimmed by 2 bases and 8 bases, with 21 bases remaining between them. This CDR3 region has 16 residues. The germline CDR1 and CDR2 sequences are GTSNPN and SVGIG (reference sequence). The CDR3 protein is CAWSYMWGEDVEKLFF. In DNA, the CDR3 is TGTGCCTGGAGTTATATGTGGGGAGAAGATGTGGAAAAACTGTTTTTT.

This clone appeared a few times. V usage is TRBV9 and J usage is TRBJ1-2, with D tentatively TRBD1 (6 bases). The V and J ends lost 4 bases and 7 bases respectively, with 20 bases between them. From germline, CDR1 is SGDLS and CDR2 YYNGEE. This CDR3 comprises 15 residues. Here the CDR3 DNA reads TGTGCCAGCAGCCTTTCCGACAGGTTTGCGGGTGGCTACACCTTC. Translation: CASSLSDRFAGGYTF.

A few counts support this clone. The chain uses TRBV10-2 and TRBJ2-2; 7 nucleotides agree with TRBD1. Germline CDR1 is WSHSY and CDR2 is SAAADI. The CDR3 runs 17 residues. The J segment lost 2 bases and the V segment lost 0 bases, leaving 6 bases of the junction unmatched. CDR3 region: CASSESTGVGNTGELFF. DNA for the CDR3: TGCGCCAGCAGTGAGTCTACAGGGGTTGGCAACACCGGGGAGCTGTTTTTT.

This clone occurred a few times. The V gene is TRBV5-1, the J gene TRBJ1-5; D is perhaps TRBD1 (5 bases). V lost 4 bases to trimming and J lost 2 bases, with 16 bases between them. CDR3 length equals 16 residues. Looked up from germline, CDR1 is SGHRS and CDR2 is YFSETQ. The CDR3 sequence is CASSMTGDLGNQPQHF. Written as DNA, the CDR3 is TGCGCCAGCAGCATGACTGGGGACTTGGGCAATCAGCCCCAGCATTTT.

V is TRBV12-5 and J is TRBJ2-5, with a weak D call TRBD1 (6 bases). V gave up 5 bases and J gave up 5 bases, with 21 bases separating them. Germline lookup yields CDR1 LGHNT and CDR2 FRNRAP. This CDR3 spans 16 amino acids. CDR3 sequence: CASGPPGHRADETQYF. CDR3 coding DNA: TGTGCTAGTGGTCCCCCCGGACACAGGGCGGACGAGACCCAGTACTTC.

This clone occurred a few times. V gene TRBV5-4 combines with J gene TRBJ1-1; no definite D call. V was cut by 4 bases and J by 1 base, with 8 bases left in between. Germline CDR1 is SGHNT and CDR2 is YYREEE (reference sequence). The CDR3 has 13 residues. The CDR3 sequence: CASSRDKNTEAFF. The CDR3 coding sequence is TGTGCCAGCAGCCGTGACAAGAACACTGAAGCTTTCTTT.

This clone occurred a few times. V is TRBV9 and J is TRBJ1-5, with TRBD1 matching 7 bases. This CDR3 is built from 18 residues. V lost 4 bases and J lost 1; bases outside the gene matches: 14. Germline V gene lookup returns CDR1 SGDLS and CDR2 YYNGEE. This CDR3 reads CASSKGHNRGLSNQPQHF. CDR3 nucleotides: TGTGCCAGCAGCAAGGGGCATAACAGGGGTTTGAGCAATCAGCCCCAGCATTTT.